These 25 T cell receptor beta chains came from one sample sequenced in a study of human T cells and chemical hapten exposure. Specified time point: patch test 1, 2 weeks after DPC sensitization. Described treatment: therapeutic diphenylcyclopropenone sensitization with weekly scalp DPC. Using its own MiXCR run on the RACE reads, TCRdb lists one record per CDR3 protein. The data contain some 190,000 distinct CDR3 sequences, about 20% of them singletons. The specimen was whole blood, collected in connection with sensitization to the hapten diphenylcyclopropenone (DPC). The receptor set was obtained from a woman between 45 and 65 years old with alopecia areata. Some clones in this sample may be carry-over from other donors' samples.

This clonotype was observed a handful of times. The J gene is TRBJ2-1, the V gene TRBV20-1; 14 bases fit TRBD2. Germline V gene lookup returns CDR1 DFQATT and CDR2 SNEGSKA (reference sequence). The J segment lost 0 bases and the V segment lost 6 bases, leaving 4 bases of the junction unmatched. This CDR3 is built from 16 residues. CDR3 sequence (DNA): TGCAGTGCCCGGACTAGCGGGAGGAGCTCCTACAATGAGCAGTTCTTC. Translated: CSARTSGRSSYNEQFF.

The gene calls are TRBV5-1 and TRBJ2-7; D not certain. The V end lost 4 bases, the J end lost 2 bases, and 19 bases lay between the germline ends. The germline CDR1 and CDR2 sequences are SGHRS and YFSETQ. This CDR3 has 16 amino acids. Here the CDR3 reads CASSLGKADRTYEQYF. The CDR3 DNA sequence: TGCGCCAGCAGCCTTGGTAAGGCGGATCGGACCTACGAGCAGTACTTC.

This chain connects TRBV15 to TRBJ2-1; D possibly corresponds to TRBD2 (5 bases). Germline-derived CDR1 and CDR2 are LNHNV and YYDKDF (reference sequence). This CDR3 spans 16 amino acids. Trimming shortened V by 0 bases and J by 0 bases, and 9 bases separated the two germline ends. The CDR3 reads CATSRDEGNSYNEQFF. CDR3 DNA: TGTGCCACCAGCAGAGATGAGGGAAACTCCTACAATGAGCAGTTCTTC.

The J gene is TRBJ2-7, the V gene TRBV28; 9 nucleotides align to TRBD2. Germline V gives CDR1 MDHEN, CDR2 SYDVKM. V shed 6 bases and J 6 bases; nucleotides not matched to a gene: 9. The CDR3 covers 14 residues. The CDR3 protein is CASSPTREGPEQYF. DNA of the CDR3: TGTGCCAGCAGCCCAACGCGGGAGGGCCCCGAGCAGTACTTC.

This clonotype was counted a few times. The V call is TRBV7-6, the J call TRBJ1-5; D might be TRBD1 (5 bases). The V end lost 5 bases, the J end lost 5 bases, and 16 bases lay between the germline ends. Germline V gene sequence: CDR1 SGHVS, CDR2 FNYEAQ. There are 15 residues in the CDR3. The CDR3 protein is CASSPFVGGDQPQHF. The CDR3, as DNA: TGTGCCAGCAGCCCTTTCGTCGGGGGGGATCAGCCCCAGCATTTT.

This clonotype was seen only a few times. The chain has TRBV7-8 and TRBJ2-1; D is unclear. The germline gives CDR1 SGHVS, CDR2 FQNEAQ. The CDR3 is 13 residues long. Deletions cut 2 bases from V and 8 bases from J, with 10 bases between. DNA for the CDR3: TGTGCCAGCAGCTTATCTCCCATCTATGAGCAGTTCTTC. It is translated as CASSLSPIYEQFF.

This clonotype was observed a few times. The chain uses TRBV24-1 and TRBJ1-1; the D gene is possibly TRBD1 (6 bases). Germline assignment: CDR1 KGHDR and CDR2 SFDVKD. The CDR3 totals 16 residues. V lost 10 bases and J 5 bases, leaving 25 bases between the germline ends. The CDR3 nucleotides read TGTGCCACAGACGTCCTCATACAGGGAGGATGGACTGAAGCTTTCTTT. This sequence encodes CATDVLIQGGWTEAFF.

Only a few counts were recorded for this clonotype. This chain joins TRBV12-3 or TRBV12-4 and TRBJ2-7; 10 bases fit TRBD2. The CDR3 is made up of 14 amino acids. Trimming took 6 bases from V and 4 from J; bases not matched to a gene: 6. The CDR3 DNA follows: TGTGCCAGCAGCCCCGGGACTAGCGCGTACGAGCAGTACTTC. As protein: CASSPGTSAYEQYF.

This clonotype appeared a few times. The V gene is TRBV3-1, the J gene TRBJ2-2; TRBD2 is a possible D gene (6 bases). The CDR3 consists of 16 residues. The V and J ends lost 2 bases and 4 bases respectively, with 14 bases between them. CDR1 is LGHDT and CDR2 is YNNKEL in the germline V gene (reference sequence). The CDR3 nucleotides read TGTGCCAGCAGCCAACCGGGGAGGTTGGGCACCGGGGAGCTGTTTTTT. Its translation: CASSQPGRLGTGELFF.

This clonotype was seen only a few times. This chain links TRBV2 with TRBJ2-6, with 9 positions matching TRBD1. CDR1 is SNHLY, CDR2 FYNNEI, per germline. The CDR3 spans 19 residues. Germline trimming cut 6 bases from V and 2 bases from J; bases unmatched to any gene: 14. The CDR3 nucleotides read TGTGCCAGCAGGACAGGGGGAACGGTTTCCGGCCCTGGGGCCAACGTCCTGACTTTC. This sequence encodes CASRTGGTVSGPGANVLTF. Based on the CDR3 plus reference TRBV2 and TRBJ2-6, the full variable domain is EPEVTQTPSHQVTQMGQEVILRCVPISNHLYFYWYRQILGQKVEFLVSFYNNEISEKSEIFDDQFSVERPDGSNFTLKIRSTKLEDSAMYFCASRTGGTVSGPGANVLTFGAGSRLTVL.

This clonotype was observed a handful of times. This chain connects TRBV6-2 or TRBV6-3 to TRBJ2-7, with D uncertain. Germline CDR1 reads MNHEY; CDR2 reads SVGEGT. CDR3 length: 13 residues. V was pared by 3 bases and J by 1 base, with 7 bases between. The DNA for the CDR3 is TGTGCCAGCAGTTATGTGGAGTCCTACGAGCAGTACTTC. Amino acids: CASSYVESYEQYF.

This clonotype was seen once. The chain carries TRBV5-1 and TRBJ2-1, with TRBD2 identical over 8 bases. The CDR3 spans 16 residues. The V segment lost 0 bases and the J segment 1 base; nucleotides outside the gene matches: 3. Per the germline V gene, CDR1 is SGHRS and CDR2 is YFSETQ. This CDR3 is CASSLGLARSYNEQFF. The CDR3 coding sequence is TGCGCCAGCAGCTTGGGACTAGCGAGATCCTACAATGAGCAGTTCTTC.

This clonotype was detected only a few times. This chain joins TRBV27 and TRBJ1-2; TRBD1 might be the D (5 bases). In germline, CDR1 is MNHEY, CDR2 SMNVEV (reference sequence). With 1 base removed from V and 6 bases from J, the gap between germline ends came to 9 bases. This CDR3 spans 13 amino acids. CDR3 loop: CASSLWGRDGYTF. The CDR3 DNA sequence: TGTGCCAGCAGTTTATGGGGCAGGGATGGCTACACCTTC.

This clonotype appeared a few times. The chain couples TRBV2 to TRBJ2-3; 9 bases agree with TRBD2. This CDR3 spans 18 amino acids. With 2 bases clipped from V and 2 bases from J, the junction kept 11 bases outside the gene matches. The germline gives CDR1 SNHLY, CDR2 FYNNEI. For the CDR3, the DNA is TGTGCCAGCAGTGAAATGGCGGGAGGGTCCTCGTTCACAGATACGCAGTATTTT. This codes for CASSEMAGGSSFTDTQYF.

CDR3 in DNA: TGCAGTGCTCGGACAGGGAGCTATCAGCCCCAGCATTTT. As protein: CSARTGSYQPQHF. The chain employs TRBV20-1 and TRBJ1-5; TRBD1 aligns across 8 bases. The CDR3 length is 13 residues. J lost 5 bases, V lost 5 bases, and 5 bases had no gene match. Germline CDR1 and CDR2: DFQATT and SNEGSKA (reference sequence).

This clonotype was counted between two and nine times. The V call is TRBV5-8, the J call TRBJ1-2; D gene ambiguous. CDR3 length: 16 residues. V dropped 0 bases and J dropped 6 bases, with 18 bases sitting between them. The germline CDR1 and CDR2 sequences are SGHTS and YDEGEE. CDR3 amino acids: CASSLDGRARNNGYTF. The CDR3, as DNA: TGTGCCAGCAGCTTGGATGGGAGAGCGAGGAACAATGGCTACACCTTC. The whole variable domain, remainder taken from reference TRBV5-8 and TRBJ1-2, is EAGVTQSPTHLIKTRGQQATLRCSPISGHTSVYWYQQALGLGLQFLLWYDEGEERNRGNFPPRFSGRQFPNYSSELNVNALELEDSALYLCASSLDGRARNNGYTFGSGTRLTVV.

The CDR3 bases are TGCAGTGCTAGAGGGCTAGCGGGTCGCACAGATACGCAGTATTTT. Encoded protein: CSARGLAGRTDTQYF. The chain has TRBV20-1 and TRBJ2-3; TRBD2 matches 8 bases. CDR1 is DFQATT and CDR2 is SNEGSKA in the germline V gene (reference sequence). The V and J ends lost 1 base and 1 base, in that order; junction bases with no gene match: 4. The CDR3 is 15 amino acids.

The chain is built from TRBV3-1 and TRBJ2-2, with 8 bases matching TRBD2. The germline gives CDR1 LGHDT, CDR2 YNNKEL (reference sequence). This CDR3 has 14 residues. The V and J ends lost 8 bases and 7 bases, in that order; junction bases with no gene match: 9. The CDR3 sequence: CASHQRETVGELFF. The DNA of the CDR3 is TGTGCCAGCCACCAGCGGGAGACCGTCGGGGAGCTGTTTTTT.

This clonotype was counted only a few times. This chain uses TRBV7-2 with TRBJ2-1; D unresolved. The V gene's germline CDR1 is SGHTA and CDR2 FQGNSA. V lost 5 bases, J lost 4 bases, and 6 bases lay in between. This CDR3 is built from 12 residues. CDR3 DNA: TGTGCCAGCAGCCCAGGTTACAATGAGCAGTTCTTC. Translating it yields CASSPGYNEQFF.

This clonotype was counted only a few times. This rearrangement joins TRBV18 to TRBJ2-1; TRBD1 aligns across 8 bases. Germline trimming cut 6 bases from V and 1 base from J; bases unmatched to any gene: 14. Germline assignment: CDR1 KGHSH and CDR2 LQKENI. This CDR3 is built from 18 residues. CDR3: CASSHAQSRTGSYNEQFF. CDR3 coding DNA: TGTGCCAGCTCCCACGCCCAAAGTCGGACAGGGTCCTACAATGAGCAGTTCTTC.

The chain joins TRBV5-1 to TRBJ1-1; D is unclear. This CDR3 has 14 residues. V gave up 0 bases and J gave up 4 bases, with 10 bases separating them. Germline V gives CDR1 SGHRS, CDR2 YFSETQ. The CDR3 nucleotides are TGCGCCAGCAGCTTGGCTGGTAGGGTCACTGAAGCTTTCTTT. Its translation is CASSLAGRVTEAFF.

This chain links TRBV3-1 with TRBJ2-1; D not certain. The V end was cut by 2 bases, the J end by 7 bases, with 9 bases between. Germline values: CDR1 LGHDT, CDR2 YNNKEL (reference sequence). This CDR3 is built from 13 residues. The CDR3 is CASSQTPLNEQFF. The CDR3, as DNA: TGTGCCAGCAGCCAAACTCCCCTTAATGAGCAGTTCTTC.

This clonotype came up a few times. The V call is TRBV9, the J call TRBJ2-1; D gene unclear. There are 13 residues in the CDR3. Germline values: CDR1 SGDLS, CDR2 YYNGEE. Trimming removed 3 bases at V and 2 bases at J, with 6 bases between. The CDR3 DNA reads TGTGCCAGCAGCGACACGGCCTACAATGAGCAGTTCTTC. Residues: CASSDTAYNEQFF.

The V gene is TRBV7-2, the J gene TRBJ1-5; D is ambiguous. The CDR3 is 14 amino acids. The V end was cut by 5 bases, the J end by 0 bases, with 8 bases between. Germline V gives CDR1 SGHTA, CDR2 FQGNSA. The CDR3 bases are TGTGCCAGCAGCCTAAGCATTAGCAATCAGCCCCAGCATTTT. This sequence encodes CASSLSISNQPQHF.

The rearrangement uses TRBV29-1 and TRBJ1-2; 8 bases line up with TRBD1. With 6 bases clipped from V and 4 bases from J, the junction kept 19 bases outside the gene matches. The germline gives CDR1 SQVTM, CDR2 ANQGSEA. The CDR3 is 17 residues long. CDR3 nucleotide sequence: TGCAGCGTGCCACGGGGGGTCTCGGGACAGGAGTCCTATGGCTACACCTTC. Encoded protein: CSVPRGVSGQESYGYTF. The full variable domain, in which reference TRBV29-1 and TRBJ1-2 provide the parts outside the CDR3, is SAVISQKPSRDICQRGTSLTIQCQVDSQVTMMFWYRQQPGQSLTLIATANQGSEATYESGFVIDKFPISRPNLTFSTLTVSNMSPEDSSIYLCSVPRGVSGQESYGYTFGSGTRLTVV.